Each of the 10 T cell receptor beta chains below was sequenced from the same sample in a study of shared clonotypes between healthy human individuals. Only in-frame clones appear in the TCRdb table, and some are missing; sequencing was by immunoSEQ multiplex PCR. The sample has approximately 320,000 clones, about nine tenths seen once; the top ten hold around 15%. Material for sequencing was memory CD8+ T cells sorted from blood. Subset of the sample: CD45RO+ cells pooled with CCR7-negative TemRA cells. These TCRs come from a man younger than 35 in good health.

The gene calls are TRBV11-2 and TRBJ2-7, with TRBD2 matching over 10 bases. J was trimmed by 4 bases and V by 2 bases; bases with no gene match: 5. Germline values: CDR1 SGHAT, CDR2 FQNNGV. This CDR3 is 15 amino acids long. The CDR3: CASSLLAGDFYEQYF. The DNA for the CDR3 is TGTGCCAGCAGCTTACTAGCGGGGGACTTTTACGAGCAGTACTTC. The whole variable domain, remainder taken from reference TRBV11-2 and TRBJ2-7, is EAGVAQSPRYKIIEKRQSVAFWCNPISGHATLYWYQQILGQGPKLLIQFQNNGVVDDSQLPKDRFSAERLKGVDSTLKIQPAKLEDSAVYLCASSLLAGDFYEQYFGPGTRLTVT.

The chain joins TRBV7-2 to TRBJ2-7, with D possibly matching TRBD1 (5 bases). The CDR3 runs to 16 residues. CDR1 SGHTA and CDR2 FQGNSA come from the germline V gene. Trimming took 6 bases from V and 4 from J, leaving 22 bases between them. The CDR3 protein is CASSFVTGARWYEQYF. CDR3 sequence (DNA): TGTGCCAGCAGTTTTGTAACTGGGGCTAGGTGGTACGAGCAGTACTTC.

CDR3 region: CASSLAPTGTGNTIYF. CDR3 DNA sequence: TGCGCCAGCAGCTTGGCCCCGACAGGGACTGGAAACACCATATATTTT. J is TRBJ1-3 and V is TRBV5-1, with 7 bases identical to TRBD1. The V gene's germline CDR1 is SGHRS and CDR2 YFSETQ. The CDR3 sequence is 16 residues long. V trimming: 0 bases; J trimming: 2 bases; junction bases outside the gene matches: 5.

J is TRBJ2-5 and V is TRBV6-6, with 8 bases aligning to TRBD2. V trimming: 2 bases; J trimming: 5 bases; junction bases outside the gene matches: 7. CDR3 length: 15 residues. Germline V gene data show CDR1 as MNHNY and CDR2 as SVGAGI (reference sequence). DNA of the CDR3: TGTGCCAGCAGTTACGTCGGGAGGGCCGTCGAGACCCAGTACTTC. Translating it yields CASSYVGRAVETQYF.

This sequence joins TRBV4-3 and TRBJ2-1, with D possibly being TRBD2 (6 bases). CDR3 size: 19 residues. The V end was cut by 4 bases, the J end by 2 bases, with 24 bases between. In germline, CDR1 is LGHNA, CDR2 YSLEER. CDR3 sequence reads: CASSPLSSGSIFAYNEQFF. The CDR3, as DNA: TGCGCCAGCAGCCCTCTTTCCAGCGGGTCGATCTTCGCCTACAATGAGCAGTTCTTC.

This clone came up a few times. Here the CDR3 DNA reads TGTGCCAGTAGTAATTCCGGACAGGGCGCGAACACCGGGGAGCTGTTTTTT. Translating gives CASSNSGQGANTGELFF. The chain links TRBV19 to TRBJ2-2, with 8 bases fitting TRBD1. CDR3 length equals 17 residues. Germline V gene sequence: CDR1 LNHDA, CDR2 SQIVND (reference sequence). J was trimmed by 0 bases and V by 4 bases; bases with no gene match: 7.

This chain uses TRBV28 with TRBJ1-5, with D uncertain. Per the germline V gene, CDR1 is MDHEN and CDR2 is SYDVKM. The CDR3 is 14 amino acids. Trimming left V 4 bases short and J 0 bases short, with 7 bases between. CDR3 sequence reads: CASSWAISNQPQHF. In DNA form, the CDR3 reads TGTGCCAGCAGTTGGGCGATTAGCAATCAGCCCCAGCATTTT.

This chain joins TRBV7-8 and TRBJ2-5, with 8 bases identical to TRBD1. Germline V gene data show CDR1 as SGHVS and CDR2 as FQNEAQ. The ends lost 1 base at V and 5 bases at J; junction bases unmatched: 6. The CDR3 totals 15 residues. The CDR3 reads CASSLGTGFMETQYF. CDR3 bases: TGTGCCAGCAGCTTAGGGACAGGGTTTATGGAGACCCAGTACTTC.

V gene TRBV2 combines with J gene TRBJ2-3; 7 bases fit TRBD2. The CDR3 covers 13 residues. V was clipped by 5 bases and J by 3 bases; unmatched bases: 2. Germline CDR1 SNHLY, CDR2 FYNNEI. The CDR3 sequence is CASSTSATDTQYF. The CDR3 DNA is TGTGCCAGCAGTACTAGCGCGACAGATACGCAGTATTTT.

This rearrangement joins TRBV10-3 to TRBJ2-2; 7 nucleotides align to TRBD1. CDR1 is ENHRY and CDR2 is SYGVKD in the germline V gene. With V trimmed by 3 bases and J by 2 bases, 9 bases remained unmatched. This CDR3 has 17 residues. CDR3 residues: CAISEYPGQSNTGELFF. CDR3 DNA: TGTGCCATCAGTGAATATCCGGGACAGAGTAACACCGGGGAGCTGTTTTTT.